This record concerns one T cell receptor (beta chain) sequence. Its antigen is unknown. The sample belongs to a study of OX40 agonist ivuxolimab in advanced cancers. Study background: A male proportion of over 75% was recorded, with mean age 60 years and range roughly 23 to 79.

TCRdb's copy holds only in-frame clones and misses some; the assay was immunoSEQ multiplex PCR. Here the sample spans 50,000 to 55,000 clones, roughly four fifths being singletons. The germline CDR1 and CDR2 sequences are LGHNT and FRNRAP. The V and J ends lost 2 bases and 6 bases respectively, with 8 bases between them. The CDR3 length is 12 residues. The study sampled blood at baseline, cycle 4 day 1, and cycle 7 day 1. Study-level findings and limits: Relatively little clonal expansion, among the lowest observed, appeared in partial responders at 0.1-3.0 mg/kg.

The input for sequencing was CD4+ or CD8+ T cells sorted from blood, taken in a trial of the OX40 agonist ivuxolimab. This chain links TRBV12-5 with TRBJ2-7; no reliable D call. The clonotype comes from an adult with an advanced solid tumor such as melanoma, head and neck, liver or kidney cancer. CDR3 DNA sequence: TGTGCTAGTGGTTTGCTGTCAGCCGAGCAGTACTTC. Residues: CASGLLSAEQYF.